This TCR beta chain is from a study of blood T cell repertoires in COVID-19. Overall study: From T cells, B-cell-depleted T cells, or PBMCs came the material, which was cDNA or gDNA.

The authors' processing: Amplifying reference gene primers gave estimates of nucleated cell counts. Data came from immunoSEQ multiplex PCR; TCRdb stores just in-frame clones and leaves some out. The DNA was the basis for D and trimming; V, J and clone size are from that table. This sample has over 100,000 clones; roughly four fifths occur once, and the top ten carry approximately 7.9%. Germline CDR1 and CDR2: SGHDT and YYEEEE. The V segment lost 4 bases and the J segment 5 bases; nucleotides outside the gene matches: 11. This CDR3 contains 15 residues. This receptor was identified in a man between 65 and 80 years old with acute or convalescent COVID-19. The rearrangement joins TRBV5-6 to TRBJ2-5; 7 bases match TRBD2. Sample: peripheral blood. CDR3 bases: TGTGCCAGCAGCCCCCGTGGGGGAGGGAGGGAGACCCAGTACTTC. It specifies CASSPRGGGRETQYF.